A selection of T cell receptor beta chains follows, all from one sample in a study of T-cell memory formation after mild COVID-19. TCRdb re-called the 5' RACE reads through MiXCR, storing one row per CDR3 protein. Of 300,000 to 400,000 distinct CDR3 sequences in the sample, about an eighth were seen once. The sample comprised PBMCs or a T cell subset sorted from them (not recorded which). The origin of the receptors is a man between 18 and 35 years old who had mild COVID-19 (a few samples of this study predate the infection). Cell type and time point are not known. The CDR3 runs from the conserved cysteine through the conserved F or W.

v_call,j_call,cdr3_aa
TRBV4-1,TRBJ1-4,CASSRYSATNEKLFF
TRBV7-9,TRBJ2-1,CASSWYIRGDEQFF
TRBV28,TRBJ1-5,CASRDNRGGNQPQHF
TRBV29-1,TRBJ2-3,CSVPGGPSQYF
TRBV6-2/TRBV6-3,TRBJ1-1,CASTIARMTNRIDTEAFF
TRBV10-3,TRBJ2-1,CAISESRDITLHEQFF
TRBV5-1,TRBJ1-1,CASSLIQQTHTEAFF
TRBV7-2,TRBJ2-5,CASSLGVAGGLSETQYF
TRBV29-1,TRBJ2-1,CSVEDLTGVDNEQFF
TRBV29-1,TRBJ2-5,CSVTDGYQETQYF
TRBV29-1,TRBJ2-1,CSVEEGQGKSEQFF
TRBV7-8,TRBJ2-1,CASSPRLANEQFF
TRBV20-1,TRBJ2-3,CSALPGRGPRGDTQYF
TRBV20-1,TRBJ2-3,CSAAGPSTDTQYF
TRBV30,TRBJ1-1,CAWETGNTEAFF
TRBV7-3,TRBJ2-2,CASSQQPIRGTGELFF
TRBV11-1,TRBJ1-4,CASGITTNEKLFF
TRBV20-1,TRBJ2-1,CSARLARLASNEQFF
TRBV4-3,TRBJ2-3,CASSPLTSGSKDTQYF
TRBV7-7,TRBJ2-2,CASSLEGRGNTGEMFF
TRBV12-3/TRBV12-4,TRBJ2-2,CASNPEAGVNTGELFF
TRBV28,TRBJ2-5,CASSFPIQGAREETQYF
TRBV19,TRBJ1-1,CASTTGANTEAFF
TRBV27,TRBJ2-1,CASSAGTSGETPYNEQFF
TRBV15,TRBJ2-2,CATSREGGTNTGELFF
TRBV10-2,TRBJ1-1,CASSRTGMRGIAEAFF
TRBV5-6,TRBJ2-5,CASSLVVPEETQYF
TRBV7-2,TRBJ2-3,CASFDRAGGPSTDTQYF
TRBV4-1,TRBJ2-7,CASSQTVTGITYEQYF
TRBV20-1,TRBJ1-2,CSASHGVQGYGYTF
TRBV6-5,TRBJ2-1,CASRPTSGNEQFF
TRBV25-1,TRBJ2-7,CASSSGGPQYF
TRBV4-2,TRBJ2-3,CASSTPDERGSDTQYF
TRBV6-1,TRBJ1-1,CATRTGVYTEAFF
TRBV15,TRBJ2-5,CATSRQTYQETQYF
TRBV27,TRBJ1-2,CASSFGSTGGRNYGYTF
TRBV29-1,TRBJ1-2,CSVEGLSYGYTF
TRBV6-5,TRBJ2-3,CASSYSVGKGTDTQYF
TRBV24-1,TRBJ1-1,CATSAYLWDSQGTEAFF
TRBV28,TRBJ2-1,CASSLWTGTIYNEQFF